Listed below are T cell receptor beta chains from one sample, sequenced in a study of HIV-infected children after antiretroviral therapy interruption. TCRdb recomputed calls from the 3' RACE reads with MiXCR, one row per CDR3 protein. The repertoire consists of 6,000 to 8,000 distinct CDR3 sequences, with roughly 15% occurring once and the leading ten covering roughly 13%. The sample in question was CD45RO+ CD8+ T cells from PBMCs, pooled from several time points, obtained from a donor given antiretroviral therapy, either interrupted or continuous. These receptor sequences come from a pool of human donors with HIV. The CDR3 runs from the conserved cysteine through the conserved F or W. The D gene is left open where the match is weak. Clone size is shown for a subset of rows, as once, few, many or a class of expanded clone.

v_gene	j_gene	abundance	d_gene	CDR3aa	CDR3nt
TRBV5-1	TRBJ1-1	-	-	CASSPLPGTEAFF	TGCGCCAGCAGCCCTCTCCCAGGGACTGAAGCTTTCTTT
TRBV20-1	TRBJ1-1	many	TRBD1	CSAEDRGEGEAFF	TGCAGTGCCGAAGACAGGGGGGAAGGAGAAGCTTTCTTT
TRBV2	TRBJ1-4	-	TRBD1	CASSEAQGAREKLFF	TGTGCAAGCAGTGAGGCGCAGGGGGCGAGGGAAAAACTGTTTTTT
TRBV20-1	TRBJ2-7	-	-	CSAPQGYEQYF	TGCAGTGCTCCTCAGGGGTACGAGCAGTACTTC
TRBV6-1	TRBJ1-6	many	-	CASRKDGGLESPLHF	TGTGCCAGCAGAAAAGACGGGGGGCTCGAATCACCCCTCCACTTT
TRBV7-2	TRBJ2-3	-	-	CASSLDRGTDTQYF	TGTGCCAGCAGCTTAGACAGGGGCACAGATACGCAGTATTTT
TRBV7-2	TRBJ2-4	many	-	CASSLEPGVWAKNIQYF	TGTGCCAGCAGCTTAGAACCAGGGGTTTGGGCCAAAAACATTCAGTACTTC
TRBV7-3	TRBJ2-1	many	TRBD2	CASSLTSGVLDEQFF	TGTGCCAGCAGCTTGACTAGCGGGGTCCTTGATGAGCAGTTCTTC
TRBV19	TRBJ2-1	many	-	CASSIDLRSYNEQFF	TGTGCCAGTAGTATAGACTTACGCTCCTACAATGAGCAGTTCTTC
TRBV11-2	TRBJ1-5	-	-	CASSLEASSGLHQPQHF	TGTGCCAGCAGCTTAGAGGCGTCGTCAGGCCTCCATCAGCCCCAGCATTTT
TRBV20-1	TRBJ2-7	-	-	CSAFTTLGRKYEQYF	TGCAGTGCTTTTACTACCCTAGGGAGAAAGTACGAGCAGTACTTC
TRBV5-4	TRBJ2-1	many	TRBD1	CASTLGQGQGEQFF	TGTGCCAGCACTCTAGGACAGGGGCAGGGTGAGCAGTTCTTC
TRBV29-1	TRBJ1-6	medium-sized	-	CSVVESGHNSPLHF	TGCAGCGTTGTAGAAAGCGGCCATAATTCACCCCTCCACTTT
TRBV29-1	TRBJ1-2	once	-	CSEEPAHGYTF	TGCAGCGAGGAGCCGGCCCATGGCTACACCTTC
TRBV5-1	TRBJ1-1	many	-	CASSPSFLGSLNTEAFF	TGCGCCAGCAGCCCAAGTTTTTTAGGCAGCCTGAACACTGAAGCTTTCTTT
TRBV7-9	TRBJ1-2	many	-	CASGDTDTF	TGTGCCAGCGGAGACACTGACACCTTC
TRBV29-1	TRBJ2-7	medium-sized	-	CSVPNGPYEQYF	TGCAGCGTCCCCAACGGACCCTACGAGCAGTACTTC
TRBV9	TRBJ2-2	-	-	CASSVMGAWNTGELFF	TGTGCCAGCAGCGTAATGGGGGCTTGGAACACCGGGGAGCTGTTTTTT
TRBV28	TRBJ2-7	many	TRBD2	CATHGGSYEQYF	TGTGCCACCCACGGGGGGTCATACGAGCAGTACTTC
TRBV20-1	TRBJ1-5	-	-	CSARQDSNQPQHF	TGCAGTGCTAGACAGGATAGCAATCAGCCCCAGCATTTT
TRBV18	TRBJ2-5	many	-	CASSPTEETQYF	TGTGCCAGCTCACCAACAGAAGAGACCCAGTACTTC
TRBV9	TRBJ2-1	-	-	CASSVTSSTTYNEQFF	TGTGCCAGCAGCGTGACGTCCTCAACAACCTACAATGAGCAGTTCTTC
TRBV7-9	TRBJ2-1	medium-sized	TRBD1	CASSLARTGGNEQFF	TGTGCCAGCAGCTTAGCGAGGACAGGGGGCAATGAGCAGTTCTTC
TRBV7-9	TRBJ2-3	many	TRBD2	CASSLDWRTSGRGDTQYF	TGTGCCAGCAGCCTGGACTGGAGGACTAGCGGGAGAGGAGATACGCAGTATTTT
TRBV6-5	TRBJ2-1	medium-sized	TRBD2	CASSGSRAPGLAGGSIYNEQFF	TGTGCCAGCAGTGGATCCCGGGCCCCGGGACTAGCGGGGGGTTCCATCTACAATGAGCAGTTCTTC